This T cell receptor (beta chain) was sequenced for a study of blood T cell repertoires in COVID-19. Authors' processing steps: Amplification of reference gene primers was used by the study to estimate nucleated cell counts. The table came from immunoSEQ multiplex PCR; TCRdb's copy has only in-frame clones and leaves some out. V, J and clone size were drawn from that table, and D and trimming were deduced from the DNA. The sample shows 200,000 or so clones, about four fifths of them seen only once. After removal of 4 bases from V and 8 bases from J, the junction contained 3 bases not matched to a gene. Per the germline V gene, CDR1 is LGHDT and CDR2 is YNNKEL (reference sequence). This CDR3 has 14 amino acids. Up to 2 weeks before entering the study, exposed participants had met a COVID-19 case.

This chain joins TRBV3-1 (or the pseudogene TRBV3-2) and TRBJ2-1; TRBD1 aligns across 12 bases. Sequencing was carried out using PBMCs or T cells enriched from blood (not recorded which). This TCR derives from a woman between 50 and 59 years old who had been exposed to COVID-19. The CDR3 protein is CASSPGTGGYEQFF. The CDR3 DNA follows: TGTGCCAGCAGCCCCGGGACAGGGGGCTATGAGCAGTTCTTC.